This T cell receptor beta chain is from a study of brain T cells in children with intractable seizures. About this clone: Its matching antigen is unknown.

The CDR3 length is 16 residues. CDR1 SGHTA and CDR2 FQGNSA come from the germline V gene. V was shortened by 0 bases and J by 3 bases, with 12 bases between the two germline ends. Repertoires were generated with immunoSEQ multiplex PCR, while TCRdb's copy carries only in-frame clones and drops some. The repertoire holds around 340,000 clones, with 93% as singletons. Points from the study as a whole: Absence of clones before surgery may stem from lower sequencing depth.

Time point defined: blood from clinic visit 5 months post-surgery; TSC patient then seizure free. The sequenced cases were selected for having the highest brain T cell transcript signatures. Before surgery, patients took at least one anti-epileptic drug. The chain couples TRBV7-2 to TRBJ1-5, with D possibly matching TRBD1 (6 bases). This sample comprised peripheral blood, obtained less than 6 months after surgery. The source of this sequence is a boy under two years old with tuberous sclerosis and intractable seizures. In DNA, the CDR3 is TGTGCCAGCAGCTTAGCGGGCGGGACACCCAATCAGCCCCAGCATTTT. The encoded protein is CASSLAGGTPNQPQHF.